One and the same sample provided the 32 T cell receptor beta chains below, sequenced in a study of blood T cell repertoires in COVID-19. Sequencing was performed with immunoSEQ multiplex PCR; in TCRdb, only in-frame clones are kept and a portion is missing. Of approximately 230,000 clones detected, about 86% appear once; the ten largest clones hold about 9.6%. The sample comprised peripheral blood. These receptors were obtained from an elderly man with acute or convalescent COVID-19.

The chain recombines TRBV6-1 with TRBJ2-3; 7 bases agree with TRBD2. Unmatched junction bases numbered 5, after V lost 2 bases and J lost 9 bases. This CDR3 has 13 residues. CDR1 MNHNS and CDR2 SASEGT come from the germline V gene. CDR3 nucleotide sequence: TGTGCCAGCAGTGAAAATTTGGGACTAACGCAGTATTTT. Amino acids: CASSENLGLTQYF.

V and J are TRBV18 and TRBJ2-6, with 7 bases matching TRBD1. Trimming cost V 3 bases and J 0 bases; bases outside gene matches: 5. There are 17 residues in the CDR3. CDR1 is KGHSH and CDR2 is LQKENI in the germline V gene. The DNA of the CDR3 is TGTGCCAGCTCACCCCGGGACAGCAACTCTGGGGCCAACGTCCTGACTTTC. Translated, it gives CASSPRDSNSGANVLTF.

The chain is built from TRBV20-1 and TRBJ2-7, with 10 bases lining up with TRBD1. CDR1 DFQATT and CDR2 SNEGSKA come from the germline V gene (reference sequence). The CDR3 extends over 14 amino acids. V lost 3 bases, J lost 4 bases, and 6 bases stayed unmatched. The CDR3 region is CSASADRGFYEQYF. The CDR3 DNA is TGCAGTGCTAGTGCGGACAGGGGGTTTTACGAGCAGTACTTC.

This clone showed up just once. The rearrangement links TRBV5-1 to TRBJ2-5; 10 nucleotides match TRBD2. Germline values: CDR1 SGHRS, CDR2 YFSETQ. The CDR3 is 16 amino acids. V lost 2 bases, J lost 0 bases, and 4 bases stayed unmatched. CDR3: CASSFGLAVYQETQYF. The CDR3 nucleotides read TGCGCCAGCAGCTTCGGACTAGCGGTGTACCAAGAGACCCAGTACTTC.

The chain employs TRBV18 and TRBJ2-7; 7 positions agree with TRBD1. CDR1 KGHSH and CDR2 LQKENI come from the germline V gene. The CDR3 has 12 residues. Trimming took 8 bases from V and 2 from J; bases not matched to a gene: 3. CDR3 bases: TGTGCCAGCACCACAGGGGCCTACGAGCAGTACTTC. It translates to CASTTGAYEQYF.

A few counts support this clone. The CDR3 loop is CASSPGLAGRGELFF. CDR3 bases: TGTGCCAGTAGTCCTGGACTAGCGGGACGCGGGGAGCTGTTTTTT. V gene TRBV19 combines with J gene TRBJ2-2; 12 bases match TRBD2. Trimming took 5 bases from V and 7 from J; bases not matched to a gene: 5. The length of the CDR3 is 15 residues. CDR1 LNHDA and CDR2 SQIVND come from the germline V gene (reference sequence).

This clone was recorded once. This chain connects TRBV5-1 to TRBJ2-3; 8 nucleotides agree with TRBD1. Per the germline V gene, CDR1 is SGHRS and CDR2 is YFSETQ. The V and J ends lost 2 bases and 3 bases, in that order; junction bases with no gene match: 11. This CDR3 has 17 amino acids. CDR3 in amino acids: CASSFAPTGEMTDTQYF. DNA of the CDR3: TGCGCCAGCAGCTTCGCCCCGACAGGGGAAATGACAGATACGCAGTATTTT.

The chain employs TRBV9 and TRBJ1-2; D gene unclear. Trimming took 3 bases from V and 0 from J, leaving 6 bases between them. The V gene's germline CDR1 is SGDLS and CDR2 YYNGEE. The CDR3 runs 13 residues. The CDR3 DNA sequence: TGTGCCAGCAGCGCCTTCTCTAACTATGGCTACACCTTC. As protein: CASSAFSNYGYTF.

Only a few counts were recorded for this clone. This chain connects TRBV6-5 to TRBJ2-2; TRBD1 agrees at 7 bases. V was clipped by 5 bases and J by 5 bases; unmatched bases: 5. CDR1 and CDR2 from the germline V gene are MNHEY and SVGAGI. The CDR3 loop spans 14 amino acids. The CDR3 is CASSLMTGTGELFF. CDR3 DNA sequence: TGTGCCAGCAGTCTGATGACAGGGACCGGGGAGCTGTTTTTT.

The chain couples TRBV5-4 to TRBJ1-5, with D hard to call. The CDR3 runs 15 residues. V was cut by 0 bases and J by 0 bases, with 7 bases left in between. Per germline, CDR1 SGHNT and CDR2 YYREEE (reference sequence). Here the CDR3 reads CASSLGIDSNQPQHF. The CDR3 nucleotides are TGTGCCAGCAGCTTGGGCATAGATAGCAATCAGCCCCAGCATTTT. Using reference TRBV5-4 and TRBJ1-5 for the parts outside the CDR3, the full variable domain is ETGVTQSPTHLIKTRGQQVTLRCSSQSGHNTVSWYQQALGQGPQFIFQYYREEENGRGNFPPRFSGLQFPNYSSELNVNALELDDSALYLCASSLGIDSNQPQHFGDGTRLSIL.

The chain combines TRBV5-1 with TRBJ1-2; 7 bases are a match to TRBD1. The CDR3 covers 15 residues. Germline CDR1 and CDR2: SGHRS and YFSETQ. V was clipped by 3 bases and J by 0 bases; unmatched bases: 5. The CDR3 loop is CASSYGDSPNYGYTF. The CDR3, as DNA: TGCGCCAGCAGCTACGGGGACAGCCCTAACTATGGCTACACCTTC.

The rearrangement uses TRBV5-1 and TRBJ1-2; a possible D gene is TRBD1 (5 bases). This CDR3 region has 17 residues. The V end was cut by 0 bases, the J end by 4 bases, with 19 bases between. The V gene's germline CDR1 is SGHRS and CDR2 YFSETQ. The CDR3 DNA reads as TGCGCCAGCAGCTTGGTCCAGGGACTCCCTGGGAGCTATGGCTACACCTTC. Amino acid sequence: CASSLVQGLPGSYGYTF.

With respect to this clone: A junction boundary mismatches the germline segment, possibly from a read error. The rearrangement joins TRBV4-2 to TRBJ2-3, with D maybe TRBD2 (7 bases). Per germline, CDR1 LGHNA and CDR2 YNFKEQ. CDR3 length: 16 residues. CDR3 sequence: CARSQGGGGSVDTQYF. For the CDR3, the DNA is TGTGCCCGCAGCCAAGGGGGGGGTGGGAGCGTTGATACGCAGTATTTT.

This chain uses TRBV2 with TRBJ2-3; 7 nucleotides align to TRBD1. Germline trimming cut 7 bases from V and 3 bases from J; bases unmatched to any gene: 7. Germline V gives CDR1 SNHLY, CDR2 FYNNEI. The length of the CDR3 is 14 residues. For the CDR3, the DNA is TGTGCCAGCAATCAATGGACAGGAACAGATACGCAGTATTTT. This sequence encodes CASNQWTGTDTQYF.

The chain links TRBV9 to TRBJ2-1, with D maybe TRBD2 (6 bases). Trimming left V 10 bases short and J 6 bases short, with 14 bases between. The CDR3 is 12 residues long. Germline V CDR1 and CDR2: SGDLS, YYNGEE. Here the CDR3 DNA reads TGTGCCCGCCGGGGGTCGGGCAATGAGCAGTTCTTC. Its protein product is CARRGSGNEQFF.

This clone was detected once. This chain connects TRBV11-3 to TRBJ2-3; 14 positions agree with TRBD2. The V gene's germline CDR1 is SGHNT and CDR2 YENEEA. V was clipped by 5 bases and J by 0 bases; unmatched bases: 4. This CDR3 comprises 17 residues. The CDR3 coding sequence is TGTGCCAGCAGCCCAGGACTAGCGGGGGGCAGCACAGATACGCAGTATTTT. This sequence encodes CASSPGLAGGSTDTQYF.

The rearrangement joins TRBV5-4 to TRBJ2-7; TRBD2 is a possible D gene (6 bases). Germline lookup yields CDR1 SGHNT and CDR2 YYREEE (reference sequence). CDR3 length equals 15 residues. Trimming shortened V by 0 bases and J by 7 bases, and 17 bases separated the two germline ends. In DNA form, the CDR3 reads TGTGCCAGCAGCTTGGGTGGCGCGGGGAGCGATGAGCAGTACTTC. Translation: CASSLGGAGSDEQYF. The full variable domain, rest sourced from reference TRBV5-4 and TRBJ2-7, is ETGVTQSPTHLIKTRGQQVTLRCSSQSGHNTVSWYQQALGQGPQFIFQYYREEENGRGNFPPRFSGLQFPNYSSELNVNALELDDSALYLCASSLGGAGSDEQYFGPGTRLTVT.

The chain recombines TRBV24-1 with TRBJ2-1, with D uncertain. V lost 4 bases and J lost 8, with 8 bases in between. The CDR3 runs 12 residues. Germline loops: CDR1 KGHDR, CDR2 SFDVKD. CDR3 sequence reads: CATSDRRYEQFF. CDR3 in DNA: TGTGCCACCAGTGACCGTCGGTATGAGCAGTTCTTC.

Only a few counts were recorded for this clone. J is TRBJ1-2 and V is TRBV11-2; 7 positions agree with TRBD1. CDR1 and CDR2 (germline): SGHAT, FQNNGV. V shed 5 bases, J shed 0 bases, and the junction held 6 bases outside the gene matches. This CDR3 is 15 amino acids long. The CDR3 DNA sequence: TGTGCCAGCAGCCCGCTCCAGGGGGCTAACTATGGCTACACCTTC. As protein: CASSPLQGANYGYTF.

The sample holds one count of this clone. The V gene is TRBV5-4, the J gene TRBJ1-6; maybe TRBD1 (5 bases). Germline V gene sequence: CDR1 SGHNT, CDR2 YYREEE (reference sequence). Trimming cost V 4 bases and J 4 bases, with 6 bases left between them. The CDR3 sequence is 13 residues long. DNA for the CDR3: TGTGCCAGCAGCGGGGGGTATAATTCACCCCTCCACTTT. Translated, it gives CASSGGYNSPLHF.

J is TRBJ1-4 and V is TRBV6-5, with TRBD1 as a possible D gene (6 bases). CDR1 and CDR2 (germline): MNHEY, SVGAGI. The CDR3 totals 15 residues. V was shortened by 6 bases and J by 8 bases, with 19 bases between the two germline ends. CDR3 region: CASSLGGRESEKLFF. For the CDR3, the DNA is TGTGCCAGCAGCCTAGGGGGGAGGGAGAGCGAAAAACTGTTTTTT.

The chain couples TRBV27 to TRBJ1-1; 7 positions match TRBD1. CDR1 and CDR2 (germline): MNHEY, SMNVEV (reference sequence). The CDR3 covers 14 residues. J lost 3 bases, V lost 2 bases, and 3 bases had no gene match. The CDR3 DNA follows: TGTGCCAGCAGTTTAGGGACAGCCTACACTGAAGCTTTCTTT. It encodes CASSLGTAYTEAFF.

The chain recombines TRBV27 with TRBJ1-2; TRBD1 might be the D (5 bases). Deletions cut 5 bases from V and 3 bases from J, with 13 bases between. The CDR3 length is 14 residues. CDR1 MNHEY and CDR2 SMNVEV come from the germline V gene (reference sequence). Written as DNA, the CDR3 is TGTGCCAGCAGTGTGTCGGAGGGGTACTATGGCTACACCTTC. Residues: CASSVSEGYYGYTF.

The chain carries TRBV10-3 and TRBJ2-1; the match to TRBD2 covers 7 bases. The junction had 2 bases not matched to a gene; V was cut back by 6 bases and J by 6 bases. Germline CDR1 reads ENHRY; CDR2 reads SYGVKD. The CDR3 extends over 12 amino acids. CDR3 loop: CAISWEGNEQFF. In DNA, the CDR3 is TGTGCCATCAGCTGGGAGGGCAATGAGCAGTTCTTC.

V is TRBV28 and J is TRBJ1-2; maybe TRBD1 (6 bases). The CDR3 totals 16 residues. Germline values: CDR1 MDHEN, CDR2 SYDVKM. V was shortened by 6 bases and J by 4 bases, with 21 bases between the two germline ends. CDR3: CASSLQGGRAGYGYTF. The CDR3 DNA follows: TGTGCCAGCAGCCTCCAAGGGGGTAGGGCGGGCTATGGCTACACCTTC.

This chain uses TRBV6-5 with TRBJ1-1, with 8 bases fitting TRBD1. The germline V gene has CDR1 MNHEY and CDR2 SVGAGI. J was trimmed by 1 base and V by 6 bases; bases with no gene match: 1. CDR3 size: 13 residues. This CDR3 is CASRTGANTEAFF. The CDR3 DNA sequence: TGTGCCAGCAGGACAGGGGCGAACACTGAAGCTTTCTTT.

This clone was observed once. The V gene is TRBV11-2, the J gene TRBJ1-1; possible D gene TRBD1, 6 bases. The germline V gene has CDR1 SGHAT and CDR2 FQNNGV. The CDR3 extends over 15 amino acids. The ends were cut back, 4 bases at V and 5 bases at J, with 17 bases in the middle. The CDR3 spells CASSSEGGAWTEAFF. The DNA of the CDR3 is TGTGCCAGCAGCTCCGAGGGGGGGGCTTGGACTGAAGCTTTCTTT.

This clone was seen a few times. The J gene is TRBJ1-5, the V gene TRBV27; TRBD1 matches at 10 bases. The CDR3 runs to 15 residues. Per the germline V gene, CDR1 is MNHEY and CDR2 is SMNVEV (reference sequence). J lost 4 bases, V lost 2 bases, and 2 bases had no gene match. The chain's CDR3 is CASSLGTGANQPQHF. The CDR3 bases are TGTGCCAGCAGTTTAGGGACAGGGGCGAATCAGCCCCAGCATTTT.

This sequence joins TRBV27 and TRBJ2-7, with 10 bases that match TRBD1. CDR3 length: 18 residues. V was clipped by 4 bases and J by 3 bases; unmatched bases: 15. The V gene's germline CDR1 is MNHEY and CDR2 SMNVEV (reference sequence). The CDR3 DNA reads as TGTGCCAGCAGTTCAAATCCTCGGACAGGGGGTCATCACTACGAGCAGTACTTC. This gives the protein CASSSNPRTGGHHYEQYF.

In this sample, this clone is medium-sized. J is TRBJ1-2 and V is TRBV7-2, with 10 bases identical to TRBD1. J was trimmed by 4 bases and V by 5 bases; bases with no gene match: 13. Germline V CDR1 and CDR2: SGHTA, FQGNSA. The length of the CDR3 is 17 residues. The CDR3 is CASSLRGTGDSFYGYTF. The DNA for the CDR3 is TGTGCCAGCAGCCTTCGAGGGACAGGGGACTCCTTCTATGGCTACACCTTC.

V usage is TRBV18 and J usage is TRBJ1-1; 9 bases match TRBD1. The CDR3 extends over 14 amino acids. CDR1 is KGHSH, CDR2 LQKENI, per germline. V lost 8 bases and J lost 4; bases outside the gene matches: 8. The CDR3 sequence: CASTTGQGVTEAFF. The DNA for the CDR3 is TGTGCCAGCACTACGGGACAGGGAGTCACTGAAGCTTTCTTT.

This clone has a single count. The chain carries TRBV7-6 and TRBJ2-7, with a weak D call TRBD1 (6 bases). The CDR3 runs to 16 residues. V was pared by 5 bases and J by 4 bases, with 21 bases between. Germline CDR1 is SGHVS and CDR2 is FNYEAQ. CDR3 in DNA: TGTGCCAGCAGCCCTCTCAGACAGGTCGGTCTTTACGAGCAGTACTTC. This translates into CASSPLRQVGLYEQYF.